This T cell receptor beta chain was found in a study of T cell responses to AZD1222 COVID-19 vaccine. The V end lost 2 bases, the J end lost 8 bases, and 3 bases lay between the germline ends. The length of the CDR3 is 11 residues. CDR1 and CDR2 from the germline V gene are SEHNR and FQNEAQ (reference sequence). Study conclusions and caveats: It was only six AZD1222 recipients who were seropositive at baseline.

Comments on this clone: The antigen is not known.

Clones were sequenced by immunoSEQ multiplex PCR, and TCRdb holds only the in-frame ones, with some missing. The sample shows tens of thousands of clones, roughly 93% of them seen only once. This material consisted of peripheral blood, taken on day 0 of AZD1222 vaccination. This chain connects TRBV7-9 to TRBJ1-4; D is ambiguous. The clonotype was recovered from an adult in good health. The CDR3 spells CASSLREKLFF. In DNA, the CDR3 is TGTGCCAGCAGCTTAAGAGAAAAACTGTTTTTT. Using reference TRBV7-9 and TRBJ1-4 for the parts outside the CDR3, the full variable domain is DTGVSQNPRHKITKRGQNVTFRCDPISEHNRLYWYRQTLGQGPEFLTYFQNEAQLEKSRLLSDRFSAERPKGSFSTLEIQRTEQGDSAMYLCASSLREKLFFGSGTQLSVL.